This TCR beta chain was identified during a study of response to subunit inactivated influenza vaccine (dated by TCRdb to the late 2010s). Broadly, across the study: To follow how T cells responded to a trivalent subunit inactivated influenza vaccine, the researchers relied on deep quantitative profiling of the T cell receptor repertoire. Broader findings and caveats from the paper: According to the authors, only a limited number of new T cells may be recruited by each seasonal influenza vaccination.

The germline V gene specifies SGHDN as CDR1 and FVKESK as CDR2. The V end loses 1 base and the J end loses 4 bases, and a stretch of 10 bases separates them. Measured from the cysteine to the phenylalanine, the CDR3 is 14 residues long. The retained sequence is limited to the CDR3, 42 bases, with the frame set at the first base. Library construction relied on RT-PCR. The sequencer was an Illumina HiSeq 2500. The public reads were quality trimmed at Q25 with fastp and then assembled into clones with MiXCR by TCRdb, keeping productive beta chains. Each entry is one CDR3 protein sequence, shown with its most common DNA and genes. In all, the sample holds 600,000 to 850,000 distinct CDR3 sequences, and around 15% of those were seen once. The top ten hold approximately 7.6% of the sample. In its sample, this clonotype was seen a few times. Its target antigen remains unknown. Per-nucleotide qualities are absent, and no much larger clonotype sits a single base away.

Rearrangement joined TRBV14 to TRBJ1-2; the D gene is possibly TRBD1, with 6 bases matching. The sample here was PBMCs from blood, taken approximately 15 days before vaccination. This TCR was recovered from a man in his forties or fifties who received an inactivated influenza vaccine. Donor details come from another sample of the same person, matched by shared clones. DNA sequence: TGTGCCAGCAGCCAAGTCGAAGGGGGCTATGGCTACACCTTC. It specifies CASSQVEGGYGYTF.